Below, 16 T cell receptor beta chains from the same sample are listed, as sequenced in a study of blood T cell repertoires in COVID-19 (dated by TCRdb to the early 2020s). Library prep was done by the immunoSEQ multiplex PCR assay. The table was pulled from immuneACCESS by TCRdb, which kept in-frame rearrangements only. Such tables lose some clones; where checked, under half of the loss comes from unresolved V genes, and the rest has no known cause. The sample table holds approximately 330,000 clones, of which 87% were seen once. Jointly, the top ten make up 7.5% to 10% of the sample. The sample taken for sequencing was peripheral blood. Source of these receptors: a man in his thirties or forties with COVID-19, enrolled during active disease.

The rearrangement joins TRBV3-1 (or the pseudogene TRBV3-2) to TRBJ2-5; D possibly corresponds to TRBD2 (5 bases). Germline-derived CDR1 and CDR2 are LGHDT and YNNKEL (reference sequence). V was trimmed by 4 bases and J by 5 bases, leaving 20 bases between them. The CDR3 covers 16 residues. The CDR3 sequence: CASSRWPGTAEETQYF. In DNA form, the CDR3 reads TGTGCCAGCAGCCGATGGCCGGGAACGGCGGAGGAGACCCAGTACTTC.

V is TRBV28 and J is TRBJ2-3, with 10 bases fitting TRBD1. V gave up 7 bases and J gave up 2 bases; unmatched junction bases: 9. CDR1 MDHEN and CDR2 SYDVKM come from the germline V gene. The CDR3 spans 16 residues. As DNA, the CDR3 is TGTGCCAGCAATATCCCGGGACAGGGGTACACAGATACGCAGTATTTT. Amino acids: CASNIPGQGYTDTQYF.

This clone was seen a single time. This chain joins TRBV4-1 and TRBJ2-3, with 8 bases matching TRBD1. This CDR3 comprises 16 residues. CDR1 is MGHRA and CDR2 is YSYEKL in the germline V gene. V lost 1 base to trimming and J lost 5 bases; unmatched junction nucleotides: 8. The CDR3 nucleotides are TGCGCCAGCAGCCAAGGATCTACCGGGACAGGAGATACGCAGTATTTT. This encodes CASSQGSTGTGDTQYF.

For the CDR3, the DNA is TGTGCCAGCAGCTCTGGACTAGCGGGCACAGATACGCAGTATTTT. Translation gives CASSSGLAGTDTQYF. The chain is built from TRBV5-4 and TRBJ2-3, with 10 bases fitting TRBD2. The germline V gene has CDR1 SGHNT and CDR2 YYREEE (reference sequence). The CDR3 is made up of 15 amino acids. V lost 3 bases to trimming and J lost 1 base; unmatched junction nucleotides: 2.

A few counts support this clone. The genes are TRBV6-2 or TRBV6-3 and TRBJ2-1, with 10 bases matching TRBD2. CDR3 length equals 15 residues. Germline CDR1 is MNHEY and CDR2 is SVGEGT. V trimming: 5 bases; J trimming: 8 bases; junction bases outside the gene matches: 9. The CDR3, as DNA: TGTGCCAGCAGTCAGCGGGGGGGCCCTAGGGATGAGCAGTTCTTC. This encodes CASSQRGGPRDEQFF.

The genes are TRBV3-1 (or the pseudogene TRBV3-2) and TRBJ1-4; 8 bases agree with TRBD1. Trimming removed 1 base from V and 7 bases from J; junction bases left unmatched: 8. CDR1 is LGHDT and CDR2 is YNNKEL in the germline V gene (reference sequence). The CDR3 has 16 amino acids. CDR3 region: CASSQGVQGTGEKLFF. In nucleotides, the CDR3 is TGTGCCAGCAGCCAAGGGGTTCAGGGGACAGGTGAAAAACTGTTTTTT.

The genes are TRBV6-5 and TRBJ2-1; 13 bases fit TRBD2. CDR3 size: 15 residues. V lost 6 bases to trimming and J lost 8 bases; unmatched junction nucleotides: 7. The germline gives CDR1 MNHEY, CDR2 SVGAGI. CDR3 region: CASSFGLAGVHEQFF. DNA of the CDR3: TGTGCCAGCAGCTTTGGACTAGCGGGAGTTCATGAGCAGTTCTTC.

Only a few counts were recorded for this clone. The chain uses TRBV18 and TRBJ1-5, with 7 bases that match TRBD1. After removal of 5 bases from V and 1 base from J, the junction contained 5 bases not matched to a gene. Germline V gives CDR1 KGHSH, CDR2 LQKENI. There are 15 residues in the CDR3. For the CDR3, the DNA is TGTGCCAGCTCAGCGGGACAGTCAAGCAATCAGCCCCAGCATTTT. It encodes CASSAGQSSNQPQHF.

This clone showed up just once. The chain couples TRBV4-2 to TRBJ1-1; maybe TRBD1 (6 bases). CDR1 is LGHNA, CDR2 YNFKEQ, per germline. The V end lost 0 bases, the J end lost 1 base, and 15 bases lay between the germline ends. This CDR3 contains 17 residues. The chain's CDR3 is CASSQDVAGERNTEAFF. In nucleotides, the CDR3 is TGTGCCAGCAGCCAAGATGTGGCAGGGGAACGGAACACTGAAGCTTTCTTT.

The V gene is TRBV14, the J gene TRBJ2-3, with 7 bases identical to TRBD2. Germline V gene sequence: CDR1 SGHDN, CDR2 FVKESK. The CDR3 runs to 17 residues. The V segment lost 4 bases and the J segment 0 bases; nucleotides outside the gene matches: 10. The CDR3 reads CASSPLRLAASTDTQYF. Here the CDR3 DNA reads TGTGCCAGCAGCCCCCTCCGGCTAGCGGCAAGCACAGATACGCAGTATTTT. Full variable domain (remainder filled in from reference TRBV14 and TRBJ2-3): EAGVTQFPSHSVIEKGQTVTLRCDPISGHDNLYWYRRVMGKEIKFLLHFVKESKQDESGMPNNRFLAERTGGTYSTLKVQPAELEDSGVYFCASSPLRLAASTDTQYFGPGTRLTVL.

This rearrangement joins TRBV5-1 to TRBJ1-2; maybe TRBD1 (5 bases). Deletions cut 6 bases from V and 3 bases from J, with 18 bases between. CDR1 and CDR2 from the germline V gene are SGHRS and YFSETQ. The CDR3 totals 15 residues. The CDR3, as DNA: TGCGCCAGCAATCTAGAAGGAGGGGTGTACTATGGCTACACCTTC. Amino acid sequence: CASNLEGGVYYGYTF.

This clone was recorded once. V gene TRBV28 combines with J gene TRBJ1-2; D remains ambiguous. This CDR3 comprises 12 residues. From germline, CDR1 is MDHEN and CDR2 SYDVKM. Trimming stripped 3 bases from V and 6 bases from J, with 8 bases between. CDR3 region: CASSFRFNGYTF. CDR3 nucleotide sequence: TGTGCCAGCAGTTTCAGGTTCAATGGCTACACCTTC.

This clone occurred once. This sequence joins TRBV5-1 and TRBJ2-2; TRBD1 matches 9 bases. With 1 base clipped from V and 1 base from J, the junction kept 8 bases outside the gene matches. The V gene's germline CDR1 is SGHRS and CDR2 YFSETQ. The CDR3 runs to 18 residues. CDR3 in amino acids: CASSLTPDRGLNTGELFF. CDR3 in DNA: TGCGCCAGCAGCTTGACCCCTGACAGGGGGTTGAACACCGGGGAGCTGTTTTTT.

This sequence joins TRBV7-2 and TRBJ1-1; 7 positions agree with TRBD1. CDR3 length: 15 residues. Germline trimming cut 0 bases from V and 2 bases from J; bases unmatched to any gene: 3. Per the germline V gene, CDR1 is SGHTA and CDR2 is FQGNSA. CDR3 sequence (DNA): TGTGCCAGCAGCTTAGCTGGGACAGCTAACACTGAAGCTTTCTTT. It is translated as CASSLAGTANTEAFF.

The chain joins TRBV4-2 to TRBJ2-7; TRBD2 matches 11 bases. J was trimmed by 5 bases and V by 3 bases; bases with no gene match: 6. The CDR3 runs to 15 residues. The germline gives CDR1 LGHNA, CDR2 YNFKEQ. In DNA, the CDR3 is TGTGCCAGCAGCCATACTAGCGGGAGTGGGCACGAGCAGTACTTC. Its translation is CASSHTSGSGHEQYF.

This chain connects TRBV12-3 or TRBV12-4 to TRBJ2-5; D gene ambiguous. The CDR3 is made up of 13 amino acids. V lost 3 bases, J lost 2 bases, and 7 bases lay in between. CDR3: CASSFTGQETQYF. As DNA, the CDR3 is TGTGCCAGCAGTTTCACCGGTCAAGAGACCCAGTACTTC.